This is a list of T cell receptor beta chains from one sample in a study of cytomegalovirus exposure and HLA in healthy donors. The assay was immunoSEQ multiplex PCR, and TCRdb's table has in-frame clones only and misses some. The profile covers 95,000 to 100,000 clones, with about 74% appearing a single time and less than 2% taken by the ten largest. The sample taken for sequencing was PBMCs. These receptors came from a male donor in good health and CMV-seronegative. Each CDR3 is given with its conserved first and last residue. Fields, in order: V gene, J gene, D gene, CDR3 DNA, CDR3 protein. D genes are given only for firm matches.

TRBV30	TRBJ2-3	TRBD2	TGTGCCTGGAGTTCTAGCGGGGCTAGCACAGATACGCAGTATTTT	CAWSSSGASTDTQYF
TRBV4-3	TRBJ2-1	TRBD2	TGCGCCAGCAGCCTACACCTAGCGGGAGGCCACGATGAGCAGTTCTTC	CASSLHLAGGHDEQFF
TRBV11-1	TRBJ1-5	NA	TGTGCCAGCAGCTTAGGGGCCCACGCAGGTCAGCCCCAGCATTTT	CASSLGAHAGQPQHF
TRBV7-9	TRBJ1-2	NA	TGTGCCAGCAGCCCATCTGAGGGTTACACCTTC	CASSPSEGYTF
TRBV5-1	TRBJ2-7	NA	TGCGCCAGCACCCCCGGTAAACCCTCCTACGAGCAGTACTTC	CASTPGKPSYEQYF
TRBV27	TRBJ2-1	TRBD2	TGTGCCAGCAGTTTTGCCCTGGGCCTAGCGGACTTCAGCTCCTACAATGAGCAGTTCTTC	CASSFALGLADFSSYNEQFF
TRBV6-5	TRBJ2-1	TRBD2	TGTGCCAGCAGTTTTGTAGGGCTAGCGGGATCCAATGAGCAGTTCTTC	CASSFVGLAGSNEQFF
TRBV4-2	TRBJ1-4	TRBD1	TGTGCCAGCAGCCAAGGCGCGAATTCAGGGGGAGTGGAAAAACTGTTTTTT	CASSQGANSGGVEKLFF
TRBV28	TRBJ1-5	TRBD1	TGTGCCAGCAGTTCACCGACGGACAGGGGGCTTTGGAGCAATCAGCCCCAGCATTTT	CASSSPTDRGLWSNQPQHF
TRBV5-4	TRBJ2-1	NA	TGTGCCAGCAGCTTAGGAGGCAATGAGCAGTTCTTC	CASSLGGNEQFF
TRBV18	TRBJ2-7	NA	TGTGCCAGCTCACCAATCGCAGGGGTGTACGAGCAGTACTTC	CASSPIAGVYEQYF
TRBV7-2	TRBJ2-7	NA	TGTGCCAGCAGCTCTTTAGCCTCCTCGTACGAGCAGTACTTC	CASSSLASSYEQYF
TRBV27	TRBJ2-7	NA	TGTGCCAGCAGTTTAGGTCACCCCAGGTTATACTACGAGCAGTACTTC	CASSLGHPRLYYEQYF